Listed below are T cell receptor beta chains from one sample, sequenced in a study of blood T cell repertoires in COVID-19. Profiling relied on immunoSEQ multiplex PCR, and the TCRdb table lists in-frame clones only, not all of them. The sample lists 200,000 to 250,000 clones, under 85% occurring once. Sequenced input: peripheral blood. These TCRs come from a woman of 80 years or more with COVID-19, enrolled during active disease. CDR3s include the opening cysteine and the closing phenylalanine or tryptophan. Fields, in order: J gene, D gene, V gene, clone size, CDR3 DNA, CDR3 protein. D genes are given only for firm matches. Clone size is shown for a subset of rows, as once, few, many or a class of expanded clone.

>TRBJ1-2|NA|TRBV2|NA
TGTGCCAGCAGGGGAGGGGGATCCATCCTCTTAGCTAACTATGGCTACACCTTC
CASRGGGSILLANYGYTF
>TRBJ1-4|NA|TRBV14|NA
TGTGCCAGCAGCCTTTTCTTTAGAGGGAATGAAAAACTGTTTTTT
CASSLFFRGNEKLFF
>TRBJ1-4|TRBD1|TRBV2|NA
TGTGCCAGCACTCTGGGGCAGGGGGCTAATGAAAAACTGTTTTTT
CASTLGQGANEKLFF
>TRBJ1-6|NA|TRBV5-1|few
TGCGCCAGCAGCTTGGCGGGTACTAATTCACCCCTCCACTTT
CASSLAGTNSPLHF
>TRBJ1-2|TRBD1|TRBV2|NA
TGTGCCAGCAGGAGGACAGGGGTCGGCTACACCTTC
CASRRTGVGYTF
>TRBJ2-1|NA|TRBV7-2|NA
TGTGCCAGCAGCTTAGATCCAACTTACAATGAGCAGTTCTTC
CASSLDPTYNEQFF
>TRBJ1-5|NA|TRBV6-5|NA
TGTGCCAGCAGTTACGCCTGGGGGGAAGGCCAGCATTTT
CASSYAWGEGQHF
>TRBJ2-7|TRBD2|TRBV7-6|few
TGTGCCAGCAGCTTGGCAGGGAGGGACGAGCAGTACTTC
CASSLAGRDEQYF
>TRBJ2-7|NA|TRBV19|NA
TGTGCCAGTAGTATCAGGGGTCGAGGTCGGGGAAGCTCCTACGAGCAGTACTTC
CASSIRGRGRGSSYEQYF
>TRBJ2-5|TRBD2|TRBV18|NA
TGTGCCAGCTCACCGAGCGGGGGGCAAGAGACCCAGTACTTC
CASSPSGGQETQYF
>TRBJ2-2|TRBD2|TRBV7-2|NA
TGTGCCAGCTCTAGCGGGCGGGGAACCGGGGAGCTGTTTTTT
CASSSGRGTGELFF
>TRBJ2-7|NA|TRBV29-1|few
TGCAGCGTTCAGGGGCCAACCTACGAGCAGTACTTC
CSVQGPTYEQYF
>TRBJ2-7|NA|TRBV29-1|NA
TGCAGCGCCGCTCGGGACACGGGGGGCGAGCAGTACTTC
CSAARDTGGEQYF
>TRBJ1-5|NA|TRBV23-1|NA
TGCGCCAGCAGTCATAAAGCCAGGGCTAGGCCCCAGCATTTT
CASSHKARARPQHF
>TRBJ1-1|TRBD1|TRBV18|NA
TGTGCCAGCTCACTTGGGACAGGGATAACTGAAGCTTTCTTT
CASSLGTGITEAFF
>TRBJ1-2|TRBD1|TRBV3-1/TRBV3-2|NA
TGTGCCAGCAGCCTGGATGACAGGGTTGGCTACACCTTC
CASSLDDRVGYTF
>TRBJ2-1|NA|TRBV7-3|NA
TGTGCCAGCAGCCTAGACAGAAACTCCTACAATGAGCAGTTCTTC
CASSLDRNSYNEQFF
>TRBJ2-3|NA|TRBV6-2/TRBV6-3|NA
TGTGCCAGCAGCCTACGACAGCCGCGAGATACGCAGTATTTT
CASSLRQPRDTQYF
>TRBJ1-1|NA|TRBV2|NA
TGTGCCAGCAGTGAACAGGGTTACACTGAAGCTTTCTTT
CASSEQGYTEAFF
>TRBJ1-5|TRBD1|TRBV24-1|many
TGTGCCACCAGTGAGGGGGACAGGGGTTGGCCCCAGCATTTT
CATSEGDRGWPQHF
>TRBJ2-2|NA|TRBV5-1|NA
TGCGCCAGTTTGCCGACAACAGGCACCGGGGAGCTGTTTTTT
CASLPTTGTGELFF
>TRBJ1-2|TRBD1|TRBV19|NA
TGTGCCAGTAGTATTGGGGACAGGGGGCGAGGGTATGGCTACACCTTC
CASSIGDRGRGYGYTF
>TRBJ1-4|NA|TRBV21-1|NA
TGTGCCAGCAGCGCGGGGTTATACGAAAAACTGTTTTTT
CASSAGLYEKLFF
>TRBJ2-5|NA|TRBV15|NA
TGTGCCACCAGCAGAGATCAGGAGACCCAGTACTTC
CATSRDQETQYF
>TRBJ2-7|TRBD1|TRBV2|NA
TGTGCCAGCACCAGACAGGGGAGCTCCTACGAGCAGTACTTC
CASTRQGSSYEQYF
>TRBJ1-1|NA|TRBV5-5|NA
TGTGCCAGCAGCTTTAACAGAGACACTGAAGCTTTCTTT
CASSFNRDTEAFF
>TRBJ1-2|NA|TRBV3-1/TRBV3-2|NA
TGTGCCAGCAGCCAGGGCCAGGGTCCGACCTATGGCTACACCTTC
CASSQGQGPTYGYTF
>TRBJ2-1|TRBD2|TRBV9|NA
TGTGCCAGCAGCGCCGGGACTACTTACAATGAGCAGTTCTTC
CASSAGTTYNEQFF
>TRBJ1-1|NA|TRBV18|NA
TGTGCCAGCTCACCACCGGGGGGGGACCGCACTGAAGCTTTCTTT
CASSPPGGDRTEAFF
>TRBJ1-2|TRBD1|TRBV10-3|NA
TGTGCCATCAGGGAAGGACAGGAAGATGGCTACACCTTC
CAIREGQEDGYTF
>TRBJ1-2|TRBD1|TRBV10-3|NA
TGTGCCATCCCGGGACAGGGTGGTGGCTACACCTTC
CAIPGQGGGYTF
>TRBJ2-2|TRBD1|TRBV5-1|NA
TGCGCCAGCAGCTCTCTAAGGCAGGGGGCGCCCGGGGAGCTGTTTTTT
CASSSLRQGAPGELFF
>TRBJ2-3|TRBD2|TRBV19|NA
TGTGCCAGTAATCCGTCAGCGGGGGGCGGGGATACGCAGTATTTT
CASNPSAGGGDTQYF
>TRBJ1-4|TRBD1|TRBV6-5|once
TGTGCCAGCAGTTCCGGACAGGCTGCTGAAAAACTGTTTTTT
CASSSGQAAEKLFF
>TRBJ1-1|TRBD1|TRBV5-1|few
TGCGCCAGCAGCGACCTGACAGGGGCCCCTGAAGCTTTCTTT
CASSDLTGAPEAFF
>TRBJ1-1|TRBD1|TRBV6-5|NA
TGTGCCAGCAGTCTCTACGGGACAGCGAACACTGAAGCTTTCTTT
CASSLYGTANTEAFF
>TRBJ2-7|TRBD2|TRBV15|few
TGTGCCACCAGCAGAGGGCGGGGGGTTTACGAGCAGTACTTC
CATSRGRGVYEQYF
>TRBJ1-2|NA|TRBV6-1|NA
TGTGCCAGCAGTGAAGCCCGGACAGTTGGCTACACCTTC
CASSEARTVGYTF
>TRBJ2-2|NA|TRBV5-1|NA
TGCGCCAGCACACGGGACTCTCTTAACACCGGGGAGCTGTTTTTT
CASTRDSLNTGELFF
>TRBJ2-4|NA|TRBV6-5|NA
TGTGCCAGCAAGGGACCGGGAGCTAACATTCAGTACTTC
CASKGPGANIQYF
>TRBJ1-1|NA|TRBV5-4|NA
TGTGCCAGCAGCTCGGACAAGAACACTGAAGCTTTCTTT
CASSSDKNTEAFF
>TRBJ2-1|NA|TRBV19|NA
TGTGCCAGTAGTATTCGGGGGACTGAGCAGTTCTTC
CASSIRGTEQFF
>TRBJ2-3|NA|TRBV6-6|NA
TGTGCCAGCGGTCCGCGGGATACGCAGTATTTT
CASGPRDTQYF
>TRBJ2-5|NA|TRBV6-5|NA
TGTGCCAGCAGTTACTCCTACGGTCGGCAAGAGACCCAGTACTTC
CASSYSYGRQETQYF
>TRBJ1-2|TRBD1|TRBV3-1/TRBV3-2|NA
TGTGCCAGCAGCCAGGACGGGACAGGCTTAAATGGCTACACCTTC
CASSQDGTGLNGYTF
>TRBJ1-1|NA|TRBV5-1|NA
TGCGCCAGCAGCCCTCGGACACTTAGGGACACTGAAGCTTTCTTT
CASSPRTLRDTEAFF
>TRBJ1-3|NA|TRBV4-1|NA
TGCGCCAGCAGCCAACCTACAGGGCCCAGGGGAAACACCATATATTTT
CASSQPTGPRGNTIYF
>TRBJ2-1|TRBD2|TRBV7-3|NA
TGTGCCAGCAGCCTCACTAGCGGGGGGGCCTTCGAGCAGTTCTTC
CASSLTSGGAFEQFF
>TRBJ1-6|NA|TRBV4-1|NA
TGCGCCAGCAGCCAAGATCCGAATTCACCCCTCCACTTT
CASSQDPNSPLHF
>TRBJ2-5|TRBD1|TRBV4-1|NA
TGCGCCAGCAGCCAAGTGACAGGGATGGGGACCCAGTACTTC
CASSQVTGMGTQYF
>TRBJ2-3|TRBD2|TRBV7-3|once
TGTGCCAGCAGCTTAATGGGGGCTAGCGGGAGCACAGATACGCAGTATTTT
CASSLMGASGSTDTQYF
>TRBJ1-2|NA|TRBV27|NA
TGTGCCAGCAGTTTACGTGCTAACTATGGCTACACCTTC
CASSLRANYGYTF
>TRBJ2-3|TRBD2|TRBV4-1|NA
TGCGCCAGCAGCCAAGAATTAGCGGGGGCAGATACGCAGTATTTT
CASSQELAGADTQYF
>TRBJ1-2|TRBD1|TRBV19|NA
TGTGCCAGTAGTCCTGACAGGGGCGAGAATGGCTACACCTTC
CASSPDRGENGYTF
>TRBJ1-4|TRBD1|TRBV25-1|NA
TGTGCCAGCAGTGACCCCGGGACAGACGAAAAACTGTTTTTT
CASSDPGTDEKLFF